The present entry profiles one T cell receptor (beta chain) with its context. Its cognate antigen is unknown. The CDR3 is 15 residues long. The germline V and J ends were trimmed by 4 bases and 3 bases, with 17 bases remaining between them. In germline, CDR1 is SGHNT, CDR2 YYREEE (reference sequence). The data are from a study of cytomegalovirus exposure and HLA in healthy donors. Study outcomes and limitations: Accounts indicate the classifier identified cytomegalovirus status with strong specificity and sensitivity. Some TCR beta chains (164 of them) were listed as cytomegalovirus-associated. Subsequent analysis revealed that first-cohort TCR clusters tended to co-occur in the 120 or so validation repertoires. Most sequenced TCRs were rare (though some public TCRs occurred in many donors).

TCRdb's table, derived via immunoSEQ multiplex PCR, lists solely in-frame clones and lacks some. This sample has about 140,000 clones, with about 86% found just once. Sequencing used PBMCs. This chain connects TRBV5-4 to TRBJ2-7; D is unresolved. This sequence was found in a woman aged 18 to 35 in good health and CMV-seropositive. The CDR3 region is CASSPGRNSRYEQYF. CDR3 coding DNA: TGTGCCAGCAGCCCAGGTCGAAATTCTCGCTACGAGCAGTACTTC.